Presented here are 2 T cell receptor beta chains from one specimen sequenced in a study of Ad26.COV2.S vaccination and SARS-CoV-2 variants. The assay was immunoSEQ multiplex PCR, and TCRdb's table has in-frame clones only and misses some. The data show 300,000 to 400,000 clones, about 82% seen once. Indicated treatment: about 20 received Ad26.COV2.S at low or high dose, single or two shots; 5 received placebo; per-sample allocation not given. At day 63 after the first vaccine or placebo injection, samples were drawn. The sequences come from peripheral blood, collected in a trial of Ad26.COV2.S vaccine versus placebo. These receptors originate from a person between 18 and 59 years old who received the Ad26.COV2.S COVID-19 vaccine or a placebo.

The chain is built from TRBV12-3 or TRBV12-4 and TRBJ1-1; D is unresolved. The CDR3 loop spans 12 amino acids. V shed 7 bases and J shed 8 bases, with 14 bases lying between them. As DNA, the CDR3 is TGTGCCAGCAAGACCTCGGTTGGCGAAGCTTTCTTT. Translated, it gives CASKTSVGEAFF.

The chain links TRBV15 to TRBJ1-3; D may be TRBD1 (5 bases). Germline CDR1 LNHNV, CDR2 YYDKDF (reference sequence). The V and J ends lost 1 base and 0 bases respectively, with 10 bases between them. This CDR3 has 16 amino acids. This CDR3 reads CATSRGTGSSGNTIYF. CDR3 DNA sequence: TGTGCCACCAGCAGAGGAACAGGAAGCTCTGGAAACACCATATATTTT.